The 10 T cell receptor beta chains below were found in one sample sequenced in a study of T cells after yellow fever vaccination. MiXCR was run by TCRdb on the 5' RACE reads, yielding one entry per CDR3 protein. The repertoire consists of around 340,000 distinct CDR3 sequences, with around an eighth occurring once and the leading ten covering around 3%. Sequenced material: CD4+ T cells sorted from PBMCs, taken 15 days after the yellow fever booster vaccination. Every receptor here comes from a man aged 18 to 35 who received the YFV17D yellow fever vaccine.

The rearrangement links TRBV20-1 to TRBJ2-5, with TRBD2 identical over 15 bases. V trimming: 6 bases; J trimming: 4 bases; junction bases outside the gene matches: 6. Germline assignment: CDR1 DFQATT and CDR2 SNEGSKA (reference sequence). The CDR3 runs 15 residues. This chain's CDR3 is CSATGTSGGRETQYF. The CDR3 nucleotides are TGCAGTGCAACCGGGACTAGCGGGGGGAGAGAGACCCAGTACTTC.

This chain uses TRBV30 with TRBJ2-1; D ambiguous. The V and J ends lost 3 bases and 4 bases respectively, with 10 bases between them. The CDR3 contains 13 residues. Germline-derived CDR1 and CDR2 are GTSNPN and SVGIG (reference sequence). CDR3 amino acids: CAWRAERYNEQFF. In DNA form, the CDR3 reads TGTGCCTGGAGGGCAGAACGGTACAATGAGCAGTTCTTC.

In its sample, this clonotype was seen a few times. This chain joins TRBV5-4 and TRBJ2-5; 8 bases match TRBD2. V shed 0 bases, J shed 2 bases, and the junction held 3 bases outside the gene matches. The CDR3 is 15 amino acids. From germline, CDR1 is SGHNT and CDR2 YYREEE (reference sequence). The chain's CDR3 is CASSLEERGQETQYF. For the CDR3, the DNA is TGTGCCAGCAGCTTGGAAGAGCGGGGGCAAGAGACCCAGTACTTC.

The V call is TRBV28, the J call TRBJ1-1; D uncertain. The ends were cut back, 6 bases at V and 5 bases at J, with 10 bases in the middle. Germline CDR1 MDHEN, CDR2 SYDVKM. CDR3 size: 12 residues. CDR3 loop: CASRLATTEAFF. The CDR3 nucleotides are TGTGCCAGCAGACTAGCCACTACTGAAGCTTTCTTT.

The V and J genes are TRBV5-1 and TRBJ1-2; D possibly corresponds to TRBD1 (5 bases). Germline V CDR1 and CDR2: SGHRS, YFSETQ. This CDR3 region has 15 residues. V gave up 4 bases and J gave up 3 bases, with 16 bases separating them. In DNA form, the CDR3 reads TGCGCCAGCAGCCACTACACAGGTATAGACTATGGCTACACCTTC. Residues: CASSHYTGIDYGYTF.

The chain couples TRBV21-1 to TRBJ2-3; the D call TRBD2 from the table was never checked on the DNA. TRBV21-1 is a pseudogene segment. The CDR3 has 15 residues. The CDR3 DNA is TGTGCCAGCAGAACTACTAGCGGGGGGGCCAGTACGCAGTATTTT. Translated: CASRTTSGGASTQYF.

This chain uses TRBV3-1 with TRBJ1-2; TRBD1 aligns across 7 bases. The CDR3 has 14 residues. CDR1 is LGHDT and CDR2 is YNNKEL in the germline V gene (reference sequence). Trimming removed 2 bases from V and 4 bases from J; junction bases left unmatched: 4. CDR3 protein: CASSQPRQGYGYTF. CDR3 coding DNA: TGTGCCAGCAGCCAACCCCGACAGGGCTATGGCTACACCTTC.

The chain combines TRBV7-2 with TRBJ2-3; no clear D gene. From germline, CDR1 is SGHTA and CDR2 FQGNSA. With 7 bases removed from V and 3 bases from J, the gap between germline ends came to 11 bases. CDR3 length equals 13 residues. The CDR3 DNA reads TGTGCCAGCACCTTCAAAGGGACAGATACGCAGTATTTT. Its protein product is CASTFKGTDTQYF.

This clonotype has just a few counts. The chain has TRBV4-2 and TRBJ1-1; TRBD1 is a possible D gene (5 bases). Trimming pared 2 bases from V and 4 bases from J, leaving 14 bases between. CDR1 and CDR2 (germline): LGHNA, YNFKEQ. This CDR3 has 15 residues. The CDR3 DNA reads as TGTGCCAGCAGCCAAATTCTCGGGGGACGCACTGAAGCTTTCTTT. Its protein is CASSQILGGRTEAFF.

This clonotype was found a few times. The chain has TRBV20-1 and TRBJ2-7; unclear D gene. With 3 bases removed from V and 4 bases from J, the gap between germline ends came to 7 bases. Germline lookup yields CDR1 DFQATT and CDR2 SNEGSKA (reference sequence). The CDR3 totals 11 residues. CDR3 DNA: TGCAGTGCTAGGCCGGAGTACGAGCAGTACGTC. It translates to CSARPEYEQYV.